These 30 T cell receptor beta chains were sequenced from one sample in a study of blood T cell repertoires in COVID-19. Some clones are missing from TCRdb's copy, which holds only in-frame ones; the method was immunoSEQ multiplex PCR. The table lists 45,000 or so clones, roughly 82% of them singletons. The sequenced sample consisted of peripheral blood. These receptors came from a woman in her fifties or sixties with acute or convalescent COVID-19.

V is TRBV4-2 and J is TRBJ1-2; D is uncertain. Trimming stripped 0 bases from V and 6 bases from J, with 8 bases between. The germline V gene encodes CDR1 LGHNA and CDR2 YNFKEQ. This CDR3 has 13 amino acids. CDR3 in amino acids: CASSQDRSHGYTF. The CDR3 DNA reads TGTGCCAGCAGCCAAGATCGAAGCCATGGCTACACCTTC.

The chain links TRBV3-1 (or the pseudogene TRBV3-2) to TRBJ1-1; D might be TRBD1 (5 bases). The ends were cut back, 1 base at V and 0 bases at J, with 9 bases in the middle. The CDR3 runs 15 residues. Germline V gives CDR1 LGHDT, CDR2 YNNKEL (reference sequence). CDR3 sequence: CASSQAQGMNTEAFF. DNA for the CDR3: TGTGCCAGCAGCCAAGCCCAGGGTATGAACACTGAAGCTTTCTTT.

The gene calls are TRBV5-4 and TRBJ1-2, with a tentative D call TRBD1 (5 bases). V gave up 7 bases and J gave up 9 bases, with 19 bases separating them. CDR1 SGHNT and CDR2 YYREEE come from the germline V gene (reference sequence). The CDR3 is 13 residues long. CDR3 sequence reads: CASQLQTQGRYTF. CDR3 coding DNA: TGTGCCAGCCAGCTTCAAACCCAGGGTCGCTACACCTTC. Based on the CDR3 plus reference TRBV5-4 and TRBJ1-2, the full variable domain is ETGVTQSPTHLIKTRGQQVTLRCSSQSGHNTVSWYQQALGQGPQFIFQYYREEENGRGNFPPRFSGLQFPNYSSELNVNALELDDSALYLCASQLQTQGRYTFGSGTRLTVV.

V is TRBV3-1 (or the pseudogene TRBV3-2) and J is TRBJ2-3; 11 nucleotides line up with TRBD2. CDR3 length: 17 amino acids. The germline CDR1 and CDR2 sequences are LGHDT and YNNKEL (reference sequence). V shed 1 base and J 5 bases; nucleotides not matched to a gene: 8. The DNA of the CDR3 is TGTGCCAGCAGCCAAGTTAGACGGCTAGCGGGGGGAGATACGCAGTATTTT. It specifies CASSQVRRLAGGDTQYF.

The chain couples TRBV19 to TRBJ1-4; 8 bases are a match to TRBD1. There are 14 residues in the CDR3. Unmatched junction bases numbered 8, after V lost 6 bases and J lost 8 bases. CDR1 LNHDA and CDR2 SQIVND come from the germline V gene (reference sequence). Here the CDR3 DNA reads TGTGCCAGTAGACCGACAGGGGAGGGCGAAAAACTGTTTTTT. Amino acids: CASRPTGEGEKLFF.

The chain joins TRBV7-9 to TRBJ2-7, with TRBD2 identical over 12 bases. There are 16 residues in the CDR3. CDR1 and CDR2 (germline): SEHNR, FQNEAQ (reference sequence). J was trimmed by 6 bases and V by 1 base; bases with no gene match: 7. CDR3 loop: CASSLGHGTSGREQYF. CDR3 nucleotide sequence: TGTGCCAGCAGCTTAGGCCACGGGACTAGCGGGCGCGAGCAGTACTTC.

This clone has just one count. V is TRBV6-5 and J is TRBJ1-1; D gene ambiguous. The CDR3 contains 15 residues. Per the germline V gene, CDR1 is MNHEY and CDR2 is SVGAGI. V was clipped by 0 bases and J by 2 bases, with 10 bases between them. The CDR3: CASSYSGRINTEAFF. Here the CDR3 DNA reads TGTGCCAGCAGTTACTCGGGCAGGATTAACACTGAAGCTTTCTTT.

The rearrangement links TRBV7-2 to TRBJ2-2; possibly TRBD2 for D (6 bases). CDR3 length equals 16 residues. In germline, CDR1 is SGHTA, CDR2 FQGNSA. The ends were cut back, 2 bases at V and 8 bases at J, with 18 bases in the middle. The CDR3 loop reads CASSLMVPSVPGELFF. CDR3 nucleotides: TGTGCCAGCAGCTTAATGGTACCTAGCGTGCCGGGGGAGCTGTTTTTT.

This rearrangement joins TRBV3-1 (or the pseudogene TRBV3-2) to TRBJ2-6; TRBD2 agrees at 7 bases. This CDR3 has 15 amino acids. The V segment lost 8 bases and the J segment 2 bases; nucleotides outside the gene matches: 6. CDR1 LGHDT and CDR2 YNNKEL come from the germline V gene (reference sequence). CDR3 amino acids: CASRNRGAGANVLTF. CDR3 nucleotides: TGTGCCAGCCGGAACCGGGGGGCTGGGGCCAACGTCCTGACTTTC.

As regards this clone: Lacking the conserved final phenylalanine or tryptophan, this CDR3 likely reflects a read error. It is unclear where the CDR3 begins or ends on the DNA, so no DNA is shown, and the CDR3 is as TCRdb lists it. The chain combines TRBV7-7 with TRBJ1-2; TRBD1 was called by the table and not checked on the DNA. The CDR3 region is 8 residues in length, termini included. CDR1 and CDR2 (germline): SSHAT, FNYEAQ (reference sequence). The CDR3 sequence: CASSLGPN.

This rearrangement joins TRBV6-5 to TRBJ1-2, with D possibly being TRBD1 (6 bases). The ends were cut back, 6 bases at V and 6 bases at J, with 8 bases in the middle. This CDR3 region has 11 residues. The germline gives CDR1 MNHEY, CDR2 SVGAGI. As DNA, the CDR3 is TGTGCCAGCAGGGACAGCCATGGCTACACCTTC. Translating it yields CASRDSHGYTF.

J is TRBJ1-2 and V is TRBV19; D not certain. Germline V gives CDR1 LNHDA, CDR2 SQIVND (reference sequence). V lost 7 bases, J lost 7 bases, and 13 bases lay in between. The CDR3 extends over 12 amino acids. Here the CDR3 reads CASTRPGSGYTF. The CDR3, as DNA: TGTGCCAGTACCCGCCCCGGTAGTGGCTACACCTTC.

The gene calls are TRBV6-5 and TRBJ2-2; tentatively, D is TRBD1 (6 bases). The CDR3 is 14 amino acids. V shed 4 bases and J shed 6 bases, with 12 bases lying between them. Per germline, CDR1 MNHEY and CDR2 SVGAGI. In DNA form, the CDR3 reads TGTGCCAGCAGTTTAAGGACAGACTCCGGGGAGCTGTTTTTT. It codes for CASSLRTDSGELFF.

The rearrangement joins TRBV6-5 to TRBJ1-2; D gene unclear. V was pared by 4 bases and J by 4 bases, with 10 bases between. This CDR3 is 13 amino acids long. Germline V CDR1 and CDR2: MNHEY, SVGAGI. DNA of the CDR3: TGTGCCAGCAGTTCCAGACACGGCTATGGCTACACCTTC. Amino acid sequence: CASSSRHGYGYTF.

The J gene is TRBJ1-5, the V gene TRBV21-1; the D call of TRBD1 is as the table states it, not checked on the DNA. TRBV21-1 is deemed a pseudogene. CDR3 size: 22 residues. This chain's CDR3 is CASSRPKRRRTGGAGSNQPQHF. The DNA of the CDR3 is TGTGCCAGCAGCCGTCCAAAGCGGAGGCGGACAGGGGGCGCAGGGAGCAATCAGCCCCAGCATTTT.

In this sample, this clone turned up a few times. CDR3 DNA sequence: TGTGCCAGCAGGAGAAACAGGGATATTTCACCCCTCCACTTT. Its translation is CASRRNRDISPLHF. The chain combines TRBV2 with TRBJ1-6, with a weak D call TRBD1 (6 bases). The germline V and J ends were trimmed by 6 bases and 9 bases, with 15 bases remaining between them. The CDR3 runs to 14 residues. Per germline, CDR1 SNHLY and CDR2 FYNNEI.

This sequence joins TRBV18 and TRBJ2-3, with TRBD2 identical over 7 bases. Germline trimming cut 5 bases from V and 2 bases from J; bases unmatched to any gene: 7. The CDR3 covers 15 residues. Germline values: CDR1 KGHSH, CDR2 LQKENI. The CDR3 region has the DNA TGTGCCAGCTCAGTTCCGGGACTACCCACAGATACGCAGTATTTT. Translated: CASSVPGLPTDTQYF.

This chain connects TRBV7-9 to TRBJ2-1, with 7 bases lining up with TRBD2. Germline V gene lookup returns CDR1 SEHNR and CDR2 FQNEAQ (reference sequence). The CDR3 is made up of 17 amino acids. With 6 bases clipped from V and 8 bases from J, the junction kept 19 bases outside the gene matches. The CDR3 DNA is TGTGCCAGCAGAGGAACCCCCCCAGCGGGATTGAAGGATGAGCAGTTCTTC. Its protein product is CASRGTPPAGLKDEQFF. The whole variable domain, remainder taken from reference TRBV7-9 and TRBJ2-1, is DTGVSQNPRHKITKRGQNVTFRCDPISEHNRLYWYRQTLGQGPEFLTYFQNEAQLEKSRLLSDRFSAERPKGSFSTLEIQRTEQGDSAMYLCASRGTPPAGLKDEQFFGPGTRLTVL.

This chain uses TRBV28 with TRBJ1-1; TRBD1 aligns across 8 bases. This CDR3 is 16 amino acids long. With 3 bases clipped from V and 1 base from J, the junction kept 7 bases outside the gene matches. Germline V gene lookup returns CDR1 MDHEN and CDR2 SYDVKM. CDR3 region: CASSFPGRGRNTEAFF. In DNA, the CDR3 is TGTGCCAGCAGTTTTCCCGGCAGGGGGCGGAACACTGAAGCTTTCTTT.

CDR3 residues: CASSLGQGFNYGYTF. CDR3 DNA sequence: TGTGCCAGCAGCTTAGGGCAGGGCTTTAACTATGGCTACACCTTC. J is TRBJ1-2 and V is TRBV7-9; D is perhaps TRBD1 (5 bases). The V gene's germline CDR1 is SEHNR and CDR2 FQNEAQ (reference sequence). V lost 1 base and J lost 1, with 10 bases in between. The CDR3 is 15 residues long. Together with reference TRBV7-9 and TRBJ1-2, the CDR3 gives the full variable domain: DTGVSQNPRHKITKRGQNVTFRCDPISEHNRLYWYRQTLGQGPEFLTYFQNEAQLEKSRLLSDRFSAERPKGSFSTLEIQRTEQGDSAMYLCASSLGQGFNYGYTFGSGTRLTVV.

This chain joins TRBV19 and TRBJ1-2; 8 positions match TRBD1. The junction had 11 bases not matched to a gene; V was cut back by 5 bases and J by 6 bases. CDR1 and CDR2 (germline): LNHDA, SQIVND (reference sequence). This CDR3 is built from 15 residues. CDR3 coding DNA: TGTGCCAGTAGTCCTCTGACAGGGGTTATTAATGGCTACACCTTC. It yields the protein CASSPLTGVINGYTF.

The chain carries TRBV6-5 and TRBJ1-5; 7 positions agree with TRBD1. CDR3 size: 13 residues. Trimming took 6 bases from V and 9 from J; bases not matched to a gene: 8. Germline V gene lookup returns CDR1 MNHEY and CDR2 SVGAGI. The CDR3 DNA is TGTGCCAGCAGCCAGGACAGGTCCGGGCCCCAGCATTTT. It specifies CASSQDRSGPQHF.

As concerns this clone: This sample includes further DNA sequences coding for the same CDR3. The chain links TRBV6-5 to TRBJ1-1, with D perhaps TRBD1 (6 bases). The CDR3 contains 13 residues. The ends were cut back, 3 bases at V and 8 bases at J, with 13 bases in the middle. Germline CDR1 is MNHEY and CDR2 is SVGAGI. CDR3 bases: TGTGCCAGCAGTTATGGCGGGGGCGGGGAAGCTTTCTTT. Translated, it gives CASSYGGGGEAFF.

V is TRBV18 and J is TRBJ1-1; tentatively, D is TRBD1 (6 bases). CDR1 and CDR2 from the germline V gene are KGHSH and LQKENI. The length of the CDR3 is 13 residues. Deletions cut 4 bases from V and 5 bases from J, with 11 bases between. CDR3 nucleotide sequence: TGTGCCAGCTCACTACAGGGAGGGACTGAAGCTTTCTTT. Its translation is CASSLQGGTEAFF. The complete variable domain, with remaining parts taken from reference TRBV18 and TRBJ1-1, reads NAGVMQNPRHLVRRRGQEARLRCSPMKGHSHVYWYRQLPEEGLKFMVYLQKENIIDESGMPKERFSAEFPKEGPSILRIQQVVRGDSAAYFCASSLQGGTEAFFGQGTRLTVV.

The V gene is TRBV11-2, the J gene TRBJ2-3, with 13 bases that match TRBD2. Per germline, CDR1 SGHAT and CDR2 FQNNGV. After removal of 5 bases from V and 0 bases from J, the junction contained 8 bases not matched to a gene. The CDR3 is 18 amino acids. CDR3 in amino acids: CASSQGLAGRSSTDTQYF. DNA of the CDR3: TGTGCCAGCAGCCAGGGACTAGCGGGGAGATCTAGCACAGATACGCAGTATTTT.

The gene calls are TRBV11-2 and TRBJ2-1; no definite D call. This CDR3 has 16 residues. Germline CDR1 SGHAT, CDR2 FQNNGV. V lost 0 bases to trimming and J lost 0 bases, with 9 bases between them. Written as DNA, the CDR3 is TGTGCCAGCAGCTTAGATGCAGCGAGCTCCTACAATGAGCAGTTCTTC. This sequence encodes CASSLDAASSYNEQFF.

CDR3 nucleotides: TGTGCCAGCAGCGATCCAGGACGGAGGGGCTACACCTTC. Translated: CASSDPGRRGYTF. The chain carries TRBV9 and TRBJ1-2, with D uncertain. There are 13 residues in the CDR3. Germline V gives CDR1 SGDLS, CDR2 YYNGEE. Trimming pared 3 bases from V and 8 bases from J, leaving 14 bases between. The whole variable domain, filled in from reference TRBV9 and TRBJ1-2, reads DSGVTQTPKHLITATGQRVTLRCSPRSGDLSVYWYQQSLDQGLQFLIQYYNGEERAKGNILERFSAQQFPDLHSELNLSSLELGDSALYFCASSDPGRRGYTFGSGTRLTVV.

In its sample, this clone was seen a few times. The chain links TRBV4-2 to TRBJ1-2, with TRBD1 identical over 7 bases. Germline CDR1 LGHNA, CDR2 YNFKEQ. This CDR3 comprises 15 residues. V dropped 0 bases and J dropped 5; count of bases not matched to a gene: 6. CDR3 protein: CASSQDQGVGYGYTF. CDR3 DNA: TGTGCCAGCAGCCAAGATCAGGGGGTGGGTTATGGCTACACCTTC.

The chain employs TRBV6-5 and TRBJ1-6, with D unresolved. Germline loops: CDR1 MNHEY, CDR2 SVGAGI. The V and J ends lost 5 bases and 3 bases respectively, with 11 bases between them. This CDR3 contains 15 residues. CDR3 residues: CASSIPGVYNSPLHF. In nucleotides, the CDR3 is TGTGCCAGCAGTATCCCCGGGGTCTATAATTCACCCCTCCACTTT.

The chain uses TRBV19 and TRBJ1-3; perhaps TRBD1 as D (5 bases). The V and J ends lost 7 bases and 4 bases respectively, with 11 bases between them. Germline CDR1 LNHDA, CDR2 SQIVND (reference sequence). This CDR3 has 13 residues. Here the CDR3 reads CASTRTSGNTIYF. In DNA, the CDR3 is TGTGCCAGTACCAGGACAAGCGGAAACACCATATATTTT.